A selection of T cell receptor beta chains follows, all from one sample in a study of shared clonotypes between healthy human individuals. Clones were sequenced by immunoSEQ multiplex PCR, and TCRdb holds only the in-frame ones, with some missing. The repertoire holds about 460,000 clones, with more than 70% as singletons. Sequencing was performed on PBMCs. The receptors were sampled from a woman between 40 and 50 years old in good health. Some clones in this sample may be carry-over from other donors' samples. Both conserved end residues are part of each CDR3. D genes are given only for firm matches. Clone size is given for some rows only: seen once, a few or many times, or a class if the clone is expanded.

CASSQSAAHSNQPQHF,TGCGCCAGCAGCCAATCGGCAGCCCATAGCAATCAGCCCCAGCATTTT,TRBV4-3,TRBJ1-5,-,-
CASRGTSLFYNEQFF,TGTGCCAGCAGGGGCACTTCCCTATTCTACAATGAGCAGTTCTTC,TRBV6-1,TRBJ2-1,-,-
CASSLAIRQGGTYEQYF,TGCGCCAGCAGCTTGGCCATTCGACAGGGGGGCACCTACGAGCAGTACTTC,TRBV5-1,TRBJ2-7,TRBD1,-
CASSYGQGNYGYTF,TGTGCCAGCAGCTACGGACAGGGGAACTATGGCTACACCTTC,TRBV7-2,TRBJ1-2,TRBD1,-
CASSYPGEVRSYEQYF,TGTGCCAGCAGTTACCCGGGTGAGGTCAGGTCCTACGAGCAGTACTTC,TRBV6-5,TRBJ2-7,-,few
CASSKGTGEGTEAFF,TGTGCCAGCAGTAAGGGGACAGGGGAAGGCACTGAAGCTTTCTTT,TRBV6-1,TRBJ1-1,TRBD1,few
CASSLGGYDTGELFF,TGTGCCAGCAGCTTAGGAGGGTATGACACCGGGGAGCTGTTTTTT,TRBV11-3,TRBJ2-2,-,-
CASSLAGSFSGYTF,TGTGCCAGCTCGCTTGCCGGAAGCTTCTCCGGCTACACCTTC,TRBV19,TRBJ1-2,-,-
CASSQRLQETQYF,TGTGCCAGCAGCCAGCGCTTACAAGAGACCCAGTACTTC,TRBV27,TRBJ2-5,-,-
CASSPSGTYNEQFF,TGTGCCAGCAGCCCTTCCGGCACCTACAATGAGCAGTTCTTC,TRBV5-6,TRBJ2-1,-,many
CASSFAGARRTEAFF,TGTGCCAGCAGTTTCGCGGGGGCGCGCCGGACTGAAGCTTTCTTT,TRBV28,TRBJ1-1,-,-
CAWGPGTPDIQYF,TGTGCCTGGGGACCCGGGACACCGGACATTCAGTACTTC,TRBV30,TRBJ2-4,-,-
CASSFTGRSAYNEQFF,TGTGCCAGCAGCTTCACGGGGCGCTCAGCCTACAATGAGCAGTTCTTC,TRBV5-6,TRBJ2-1,-,-
CASSTPYGREYEQYF,TGTGCCAGCAGTACCCCTTATGGCAGGGAATACGAGCAGTACTTC,TRBV28,TRBJ2-7,-,few
CASSERLGLATQETQYF,TGTGCCAGCAGTGAACGGTTGGGCCTAGCGACCCAAGAGACCCAGTACTTC,TRBV25-1,TRBJ2-5,-,-
CASSYLDRENEQYF,TGTGCCAGCAGTTACCTGGACAGGGAAAACGAGCAGTACTTC,TRBV6-6,TRBJ2-7,TRBD1,-
CASSFGGGGGNEKLFF,TGTGCCAGCAGTTTCGGAGGGGGCGGTGGTAATGAAAAACTGTTTTTT,TRBV27,TRBJ1-4,TRBD1,-
CASSPGAGQVTNTGELFF,TGTGCCAGCAGCCCAGGGGCGGGACAGGTCACGAACACCGGGGAGCTGTTTTTT,TRBV7-2,TRBJ2-2,TRBD1,-
CASSLYAGTVTSGSSYEQYF,TGCGCCAGCAGCTTATACGCCGGGACAGTGACTAGCGGCAGCTCCTACGAGCAGTACTTC,TRBV5-1,TRBJ2-7,TRBD2,-
CASRTGGDYEQYF,TGTGCCAGCAGAACAGGGGGGGATTACGAGCAGTACTTC,TRBV28,TRBJ2-7,-,few
CASSQGSIPGYEQYF,TGTGCCAGCAGCCAAGGGAGTATTCCGGGCTACGAGCAGTACTTC,TRBV14,TRBJ2-7,-,once
CAISGTYTSTDTQYF,TGTGCCATCAGTGGGACTTATACTAGCACAGATACGCAGTATTTT,TRBV10-3,TRBJ2-3,-,-
CAWRRTDSFSYNEQFF,TGTGCCTGGCGGCGGACGGACTCTTTCTCCTACAATGAGCAGTTCTTC,TRBV30,TRBJ2-1,-,-
CSVKGAGYEQYF,TGCAGCGTTAAGGGGGCAGGCTACGAGCAGTACTTC,TRBV29-1,TRBJ2-7,TRBD1,-
CASTSRLAGLREQYF,TGTGCCAGCACCTCTCGACTAGCGGGACTGAGAGAGCAGTACTTC,TRBV28,TRBJ2-7,TRBD2,-
CASSLRGAPYEQYF,TGCGCCAGCAGCTTGCGGGGGGCCCCCTACGAGCAGTACTTC,TRBV5-1,TRBJ2-7,-,-
CASSLGRTGSDEQYF,TGTGCCAGCAGCTTGGGGAGGACAGGGTCGGACGAGCAGTACTTC,TRBV7-9,TRBJ2-7,TRBD1,once
CASSLALGDTIYF,TGTGCCAGCAGCTTAGCCCTGGGGGACACCATATATTTT,TRBV7-7,TRBJ1-3,-,-
CASRKERGTDTQYF,TGTGCCAGTAGAAAGGAGAGGGGCACAGATACGCAGTATTTT,TRBV19,TRBJ2-3,-,-
CASSLPPGETQYF,TGTGCCAGCAGCTTGCCGCCGGGTGAGACCCAGTACTTC,TRBV5-4,TRBJ2-5,-,-
CASSLDRESTEAFF,TGTGCCAGCAGCTTGGACAGGGAGAGCACTGAAGCTTTCTTT,TRBV5-4,TRBJ1-1,-,once
CASIWSGKRPYEQYF,TGTGCCAGCATATGGTCCGGGAAAAGGCCCTACGAGCAGTACTTC,TRBV7-9,TRBJ2-7,-,-
CASSGGAEQYF,TGCGCCAGCAGTGGGGGAGCCGAGCAGTACTTC,TRBV10-2,TRBJ2-7,-,few
CASSPWGTSNTEAFF,TGTGCCAGTTCCCCTTGGGGGACATCGAACACTGAAGCTTTCTTT,TRBV19,TRBJ1-1,-,many
CASSRPSGRVPDTQYF,TGCGCCAGCAGCCGACCTAGCGGGAGGGTACCAGATACGCAGTATTTT,TRBV4-1,TRBJ2-3,TRBD2,-
CASSQNRGLGAEAFF,TGCGCCAGCAGCCAAAACAGGGGGCTGGGCGCTGAAGCTTTCTTT,TRBV4-1,TRBJ1-1,TRBD1,-
CASSQDQRESSEQYF,TGCGCCAGCAGCCAAGACCAGCGGGAATCCTCCGAGCAGTACTTC,TRBV4-1,TRBJ2-7,TRBD2,few
CAWSVILGYEQYF,TGTGCCTGGAGTGTAATCTTGGGGTACGAGCAGTACTTC,TRBV30,TRBJ2-7,-,once
CASSMEETQYF,TGTGCCAGTAGTATGGAAGAGACCCAGTACTTC,TRBV19,TRBJ2-5,-,once
CASLGTSGPTYEQYF,TGTGCCAGCTTGGGGACTAGCGGGCCTACCTACGAGCAGTACTTC,TRBV18,TRBJ2-7,TRBD2,-
CATAGGSSYNEQFF,TGTGCCACCGCGGGGGGAAGCTCCTACAATGAGCAGTTCTTC,TRBV28,TRBJ2-1,TRBD2,many
CASSLVGNTEAFF,TGTGCCAGCAGCTTAGTGGGAAACACTGAAGCTTTCTTT,TRBV7-8,TRBJ1-1,-,-
CASSIENGYQPQHF,TGTGCCAGTAGTATAGAAAACGGTTATCAGCCCCAGCATTTT,TRBV19,TRBJ1-5,-,-
CASSGTSNYGYTF,TGCGCCAGCAGTGGGACATCTAACTATGGCTACACCTTC,TRBV5-1,TRBJ1-2,-,few
CASSQTTGAGNTIYF,TGCGCCAGCAGCCAGACGACAGGGGCTGGAAACACCATATATTTT,TRBV4-1,TRBJ1-3,TRBD1,once
CASALGQANNYGYTF,TGCGCCAGCGCGCTTGGACAGGCCAATAACTATGGCTACACCTTC,TRBV5-1,TRBJ1-2,TRBD1,-
CASRPRGTNEKLFF,TGTGCAAGCCGCCCCCGGGGGACTAATGAAAAACTGTTTTTT,TRBV18,TRBJ1-4,-,-
CSVGQGVNQPQHF,TGCAGCGTTGGACAGGGAGTAAATCAGCCCCAGCATTTT,TRBV29-1,TRBJ1-5,TRBD1,-
CATSRSQGVGQYF,TGTGCCACCAGCAGATCCCAAGGGGTCGGGCAGTACTTC,TRBV15,TRBJ2-7,-,few
CASSLGDRPSYEQYF,TGTGCCAGCAGCTTGGGGGACAGGCCTTCCTACGAGCAGTACTTC,TRBV5-4,TRBJ2-7,TRBD1,-
CASSSNRARTEAFF,TGTGCCAGCAGTTCCAACAGGGCCCGCACTGAAGCTTTCTTT,TRBV6-5,TRBJ1-1,-,-
CASSQFRLAGPTSQLYNEQFF,TGTGCCAGCAGCCAATTCAGGCTAGCGGGCCCGACTTCCCAATTATACAATGAGCAGTTCTTC,TRBV14,TRBJ2-1,TRBD2,many
CASSPPDYEQYF,TGCGCCAGCAGTCCCCCTGACTACGAGCAGTACTTC,TRBV5-1,TRBJ2-7,-,-
CATKTRTSGSYEQYF,TGTGCCACCAAAACGAGGACTAGCGGCTCCTACGAGCAGTACTTC,TRBV6-6,TRBJ2-7,TRBD2,-
CASSPYPRTSGRGNEQFF,TGTGCCAGCAGTCCATATCCCCGGACTAGCGGGAGGGGGAATGAGCAGTTCTTC,TRBV28,TRBJ2-1,TRBD2,once
CASTPDPNQPQHF,TGTGCCAGCACGCCGGACCCGAATCAGCCCCAGCATTTT,TRBV28,TRBJ1-5,-,-
CASSLWGAGQAFF,TGTGCCAGCAGTTTATGGGGTGCAGGCCAAGCTTTCTTT,TRBV28,TRBJ1-1,-,-
CASSLRESNQPQHF,TGTGCCAGCAGTTTGAGGGAGAGCAATCAGCCCCAGCATTTT,TRBV28,TRBJ1-5,-,-